The rows below give T cell receptor beta chains drawn from one sample of a study of T cell changes during pregnancy in multiple sclerosis. The method was immunoSEQ multiplex PCR; TCRdb's version includes in-frame clones alone and lacks a portion of them. The table includes 70,000 to 75,000 clones, 85% to 95% detected once. The starting material was peripheral blood, obtained before pregnancy. The receptor source for this set is a female donor with multiple sclerosis, enrolled in a pregnancy study. Both conserved end residues are part of each CDR3. The D gene is left open where the match is weak. Expanded clones are given a class, and other clones once, few, many or no size at all.

v_call	j_call	clone_size	d_call	cdr3_nt	cdr3_aa
TRBV13	TRBJ1-1	-	-	TGTGCCAGCAGCTTAAGAGACGGGAGAGGCCGGAACACTGAAGCTTTCTTT	CASSLRDGRGRNTEAFF
TRBV6-5	TRBJ2-7	-	-	TGTGCCAGCAGTTACTTACAGAATCTCGAGCAGTACTTC	CASSYLQNLEQYF
TRBV7-9	TRBJ2-1	-	TRBD2	TGTGCCAGCTTGCCCACGAAGCGGGAGAGGGTCGACAATGAGCAGTTCTTC	CASLPTKRERVDNEQFF
TRBV6-5	TRBJ2-4	-	-	TGTGCCAGCAGTTACTCGAGAGTTTCTGACATTCAGTACTTC	CASSYSRVSDIQYF
TRBV12-5	TRBJ2-1	-	TRBD2	TGTGCTAGTGGTTTGGGAGGGACTAGCTCCTACAATGAGCAGTTCTTC	CASGLGGTSSYNEQFF
TRBV19	TRBJ2-7	once	TRBD2	TGTGCCAGTAGTAGTTCTAGCGGGCCCTACGAGCAGTACTTC	CASSSSSGPYEQYF
TRBV4-2	TRBJ1-1	-	-	TGTGCCAGCAGCCAGGGGGGTGCCACTGAAGCTTTCTTT	CASSQGGATEAFF
TRBV6-4	TRBJ2-5	-	-	TGTGCCAGCAGTGACTTAAAAGAGACCCAGTACTTC	CASSDLKETQYF
TRBV7-3	TRBJ2-1	once	TRBD2	TGTGCCAGCAGCTTACTCCCCGCGGGAGGGAGCAATGAGCAGTTCTTC	CASSLLPAGGSNEQFF
TRBV28	TRBJ1-2	-	-	TGTGCCAGCAGTCCCAGGGATGCCATCGATGGCTACACCTTC	CASSPRDAIDGYTF
TRBV11-3	TRBJ1-2	-	TRBD1	TGTGCCAGCAGCTTAGGTGGGACAGGGAATGGCTACACCTTC	CASSLGGTGNGYTF
TRBV4-2	TRBJ2-3	-	TRBD2	TGTGCCAGCAGCCAAAGGGCGGGAGTAGAGGCAGATACGCAGTATTTT	CASSQRAGVEADTQYF
TRBV6-5	TRBJ1-2	-	TRBD1	TGTGCCAGCAGTTACTCGGGACAGGGTAACTATGGCTACACCTTC	CASSYSGQGNYGYTF
TRBV6-1	TRBJ2-1	-	-	TGTGCCAGCAGGGAGGCGACAGGCCCCCACAATGAGCAGTTCTTC	CASREATGPHNEQFF
TRBV12-2	TRBJ2-2	-	-	TGTGCAAGTCGCCTAGCGGGAGGGCCAACCGGGGAGCTGTTTTTT	CASRLAGGPTGELFF
TRBV4-1	TRBJ2-3	-	TRBD2	TGCGCCAGCAGCCAAGATTACGCGGGAGGGAGCACAGATACGCAGTATTTT	CASSQDYAGGSTDTQYF
TRBV21-1	TRBJ1-5	-	-	TGTGCCAGCAGCTACCGGGACACGGGACGAGCCCAGCATTTT	CASSYRDTGRAQHF
TRBV7-9	TRBJ1-1	-	-	TGTGCCAGCAACGCCCTGACAGCACCAAACACTGAAGCTTTCTTT	CASNALTAPNTEAFF
TRBV7-3	TRBJ2-3	-	-	TGTGCCAGCAGCTTCTTGCCGGCGGGGACAGATACGCAGTATTTT	CASSFLPAGTDTQYF
TRBV15	TRBJ2-1	-	TRBD2	TGTGCCACCAGCAGACCCTCTCCGGGAGGGGAGATTTATGAGCAGTTCTTC	CATSRPSPGGEIYEQFF
TRBV28	TRBJ1-5	-	TRBD1	TGTGCCAGCAGTTTTTGGGACAGGGACAATCAGCCCCAGCATTTT	CASSFWDRDNQPQHF
TRBV2	TRBJ2-1	once	TRBD2	TGTGCCAGCAAAAGGACTGCGACTAGCGGGAGTAATGAGCAGTTCTTC	CASKRTATSGSNEQFF
TRBV30	TRBJ1-6	-	-	TGTGCCTGGAGTGTACGGGCAGGGGAGAATTCACCCCTCCACTTT	CAWSVRAGENSPLHF
TRBV10-3	TRBJ1-4	-	-	TGTGCCATCAGTGGTGTTGCGACTAATGAAAAACTGTTTTTT	CAISGVATNEKLFF
TRBV7-9	TRBJ2-7	-	TRBD2	TGTGCCAGCAGCTTAGCGGTGCTAGCGGTCACGTCTGAGCAGTACTTC	CASSLAVLAVTSEQYF
TRBV7-8	TRBJ2-1	few	TRBD1	TGTGCCAGCAGCACGAACAGGGGGCTGGTCGATGAGCAGTTCTTC	CASSTNRGLVDEQFF
TRBV27	TRBJ2-5	-	TRBD2	TGTGCCAGCAGTTTACTAGCGGGAGGGCCAGGGGAGACCCAGTACTTC	CASSLLAGGPGETQYF
TRBV11-3	TRBJ2-1	-	-	TGTGCCAGCAGCTTACTGACAGGCCTCGGTGAGCAGTTCTTC	CASSLLTGLGEQFF
TRBV30	TRBJ2-1	-	-	TGTGCCTGGAGTGTACGGGGGAATGAGCAGTTCTTC	CAWSVRGNEQFF
TRBV19	TRBJ1-5	-	TRBD1	TGTGCCAGTAGTGAGCGCCGGACAGGGGATCAGCCCCAGCATTTT	CASSERRTGDQPQHF
TRBV7-3	TRBJ2-5	-	-	TGTGCCAGCAGCCTGTCCGCCGAGGAGACCCAGTACTTC	CASSLSAEETQYF
TRBV4-3	TRBJ1-1	-	-	TGCGCCAGCAGCCAAGATCCCAGAGGAACTGAAGCTTTCTTT	CASSQDPRGTEAFF
TRBV7-7	TRBJ2-1	-	-	TGTGCTAGCAGCTTAAACAGGGACAATGAGCAGTTCTTC	CASSLNRDNEQFF
TRBV7-2	TRBJ2-2	-	TRBD2	TGTGCCAGCAGCTTAGTTGGGGGGGACTACGGGGAGCTGTTTTTT	CASSLVGGDYGELFF
TRBV5-4	TRBJ1-5	few	-	TGTGCCAGCAGCTCGGACCACAGGGAGTATCAGCCCCAGCATTTT	CASSSDHREYQPQHF
TRBV7-9	TRBJ1-2	-	-	TGTGCCAGCAGCCTACCCGGGCGGGTAAACTATGGCTACACCTTC	CASSLPGRVNYGYTF
TRBV25-1	TRBJ2-1	-	-	TGTGCCAGCAGTGAATATCGGGGGACCTCCTACAATGAGCAGTTCTTC	CASSEYRGTSYNEQFF
TRBV29-1	TRBJ2-2	-	TRBD1	TGCAGCGTTGGAAGACAGGGGGTGGGGACCGGGGAGCTGTTTTTT	CSVGRQGVGTGELFF
TRBV9	TRBJ2-1	-	TRBD1	TGTGCCAGCACCCCAGGGGGTAATCTGGGCAATGAGCAGTTCTTC	CASTPGGNLGNEQFF